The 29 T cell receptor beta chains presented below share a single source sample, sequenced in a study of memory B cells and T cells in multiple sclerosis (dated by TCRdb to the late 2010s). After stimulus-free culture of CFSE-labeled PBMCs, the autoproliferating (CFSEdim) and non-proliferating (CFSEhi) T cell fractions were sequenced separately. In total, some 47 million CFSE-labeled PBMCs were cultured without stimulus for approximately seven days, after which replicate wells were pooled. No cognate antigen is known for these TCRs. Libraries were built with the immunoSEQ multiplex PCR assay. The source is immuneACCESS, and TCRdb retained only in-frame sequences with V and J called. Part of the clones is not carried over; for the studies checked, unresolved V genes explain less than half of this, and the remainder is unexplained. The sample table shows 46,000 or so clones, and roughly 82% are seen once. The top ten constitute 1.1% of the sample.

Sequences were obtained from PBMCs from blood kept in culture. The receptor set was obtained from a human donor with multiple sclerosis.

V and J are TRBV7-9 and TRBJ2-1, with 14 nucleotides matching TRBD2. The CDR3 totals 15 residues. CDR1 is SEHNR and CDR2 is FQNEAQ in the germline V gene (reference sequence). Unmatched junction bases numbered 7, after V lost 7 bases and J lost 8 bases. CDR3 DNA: TGTGCCAGCAATCCCGGGACTAGCGGGGGTGATGAGCAGTTCTTC. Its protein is CASNPGTSGGDEQFF.

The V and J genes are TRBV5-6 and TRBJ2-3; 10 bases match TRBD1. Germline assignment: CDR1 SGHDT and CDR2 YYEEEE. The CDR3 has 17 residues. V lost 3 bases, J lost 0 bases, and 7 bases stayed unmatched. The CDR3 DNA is TGTGCCAGCAGCTCCCTGGGGGGACAGGGGAGCACAGATACGCAGTATTTT. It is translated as CASSSLGGQGSTDTQYF.

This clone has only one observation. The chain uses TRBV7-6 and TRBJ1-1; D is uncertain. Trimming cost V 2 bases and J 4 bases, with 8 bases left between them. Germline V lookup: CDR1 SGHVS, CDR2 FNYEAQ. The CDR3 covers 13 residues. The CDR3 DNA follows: TGTGCCAGCAGCTTAAGGCAGAGCACTGAAGCTTTCTTT. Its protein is CASSLRQSTEAFF.

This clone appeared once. CDR3 coding DNA: TGTGCCAGTTCGACTCTCCTGGGCAATCAGCCCCAGCATTTT. Translating gives CASSTLLGNQPQHF. This chain links TRBV2 with TRBJ1-5, with D unresolved. V was cut by 9 bases and J by 2 bases, with 14 bases left in between. The CDR3 has 14 residues. From germline, CDR1 is SNHLY and CDR2 FYNNEI.

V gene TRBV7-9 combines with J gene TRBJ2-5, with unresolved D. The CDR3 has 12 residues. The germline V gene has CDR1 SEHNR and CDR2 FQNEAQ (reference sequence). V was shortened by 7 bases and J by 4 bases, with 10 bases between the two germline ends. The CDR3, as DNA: TGTGCCAGCAACGGGCTGGGAGAGACCCAGTACTTC. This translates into CASNGLGETQYF.

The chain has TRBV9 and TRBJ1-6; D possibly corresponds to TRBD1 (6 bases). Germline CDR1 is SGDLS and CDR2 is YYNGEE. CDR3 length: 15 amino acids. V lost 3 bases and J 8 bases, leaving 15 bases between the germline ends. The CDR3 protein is CASSDRVHGDSPLHF. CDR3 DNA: TGTGCCAGCAGCGACAGGGTTCATGGAGATTCACCCCTCCACTTT.

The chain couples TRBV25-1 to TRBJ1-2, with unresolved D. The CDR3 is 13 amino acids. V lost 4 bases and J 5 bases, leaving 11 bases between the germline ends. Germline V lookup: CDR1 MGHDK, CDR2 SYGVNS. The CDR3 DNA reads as TGTGCCAGCAGTGGTGGACGACCTTATGGCTACACCTTC. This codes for CASSGGRPYGYTF.

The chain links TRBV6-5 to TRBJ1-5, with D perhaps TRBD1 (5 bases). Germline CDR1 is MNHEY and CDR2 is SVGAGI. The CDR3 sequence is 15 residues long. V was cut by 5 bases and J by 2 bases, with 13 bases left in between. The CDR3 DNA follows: TGTGCCAGCAGTGTCCAGGGCGGAGGCAATCAGCCCCAGCATTTT. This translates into CASSVQGGGNQPQHF.

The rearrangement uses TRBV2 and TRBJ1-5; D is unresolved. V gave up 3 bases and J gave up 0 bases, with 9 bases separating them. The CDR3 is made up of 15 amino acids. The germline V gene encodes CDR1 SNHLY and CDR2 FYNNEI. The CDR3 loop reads CASSDLDYSNQPQHF. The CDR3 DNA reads TGTGCCAGCAGTGACTTAGACTATAGCAATCAGCCCCAGCATTTT.

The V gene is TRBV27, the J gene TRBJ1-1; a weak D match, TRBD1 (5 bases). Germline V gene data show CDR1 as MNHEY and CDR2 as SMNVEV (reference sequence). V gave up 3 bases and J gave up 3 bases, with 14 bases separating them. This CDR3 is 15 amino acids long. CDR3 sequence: CASSFSGGWDTEAFF. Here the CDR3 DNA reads TGTGCCAGCAGTTTCTCGGGGGGGTGGGACACTGAAGCTTTCTTT.

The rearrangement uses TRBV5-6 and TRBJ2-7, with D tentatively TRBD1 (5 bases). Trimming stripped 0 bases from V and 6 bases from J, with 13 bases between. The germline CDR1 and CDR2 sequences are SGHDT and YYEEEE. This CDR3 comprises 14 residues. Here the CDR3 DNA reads TGTGCCAGCAGCTTGGATCCAGGGTCAGGCGAGCAGTACTTC. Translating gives CASSLDPGSGEQYF.

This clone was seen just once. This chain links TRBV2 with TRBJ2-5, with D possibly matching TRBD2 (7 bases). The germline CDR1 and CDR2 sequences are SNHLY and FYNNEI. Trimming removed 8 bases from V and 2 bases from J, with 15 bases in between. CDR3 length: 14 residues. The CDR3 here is CASFKGGRQETQYF. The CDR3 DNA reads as TGTGCCAGCTTCAAGGGGGGGAGGCAAGAGACCCAGTACTTC.

The CDR3 region has the DNA TGTGCCAGCAGCTTCCTAGGGACTAGCGGAGATACGCAGTATTTT. Translation gives CASSFLGTSGDTQYF. V and J are TRBV5-8 and TRBJ2-3, with 11 nucleotides matching TRBD2. Germline CDR1 SGHTS, CDR2 YDEGEE. The CDR3 totals 15 residues. V lost 2 bases, J lost 5 bases, and 4 bases stayed unmatched.

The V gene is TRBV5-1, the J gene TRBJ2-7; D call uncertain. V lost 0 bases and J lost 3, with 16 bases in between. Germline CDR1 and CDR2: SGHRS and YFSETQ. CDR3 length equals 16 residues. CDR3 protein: CASSLGSASGYYEQYF. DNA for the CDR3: TGCGCCAGCAGCTTGGGCTCAGCATCTGGCTACTACGAGCAGTACTTC. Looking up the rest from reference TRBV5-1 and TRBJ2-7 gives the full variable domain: KAGVTQTPRYLIKTRGQQVTLSCSPISGHRSVSWYQQTPGQGLQFLFEYFSETQRNKGNFPGRFSGRQFSNSRSEMNVSTLELGDSALYLCASSLGSASGYYEQYFGPGTRLTVT.

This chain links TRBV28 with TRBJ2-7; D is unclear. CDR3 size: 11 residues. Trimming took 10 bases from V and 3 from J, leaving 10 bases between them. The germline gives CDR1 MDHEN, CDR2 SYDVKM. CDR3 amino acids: CATTSNYEQYF. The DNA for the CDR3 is TGTGCCACTACCAGCAACTACGAGCAGTACTTC.

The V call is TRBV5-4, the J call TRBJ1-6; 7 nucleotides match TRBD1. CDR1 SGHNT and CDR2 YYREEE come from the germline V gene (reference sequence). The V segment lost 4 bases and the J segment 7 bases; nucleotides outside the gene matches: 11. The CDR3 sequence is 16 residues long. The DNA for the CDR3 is TGTGCCAGCAGCCAAGGCCAGACAGGGAAGAATTCACCCCTCCACTTT. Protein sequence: CASSQGQTGKNSPLHF.

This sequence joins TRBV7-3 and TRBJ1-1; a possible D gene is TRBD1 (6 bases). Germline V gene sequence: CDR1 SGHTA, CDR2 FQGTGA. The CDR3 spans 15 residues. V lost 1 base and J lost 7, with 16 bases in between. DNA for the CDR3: TGTGCCAGCAGCTTAAGGGGCAGGGGTGCAGGTGAAGCTTTCTTT. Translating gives CASSLRGRGAGEAFF.

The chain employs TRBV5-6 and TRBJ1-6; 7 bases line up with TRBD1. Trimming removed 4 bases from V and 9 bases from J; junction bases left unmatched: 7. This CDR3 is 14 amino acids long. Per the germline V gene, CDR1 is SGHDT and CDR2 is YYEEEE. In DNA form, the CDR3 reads TGTGCCAGCAGCCTAGGACAGGCCGGTTCACCCCTCCACTTT. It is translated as CASSLGQAGSPLHF.

The CDR3 spells CASSAGQETQYF. The CDR3 DNA reads TGTGCCAGCAGCGCCGGACAAGAGACCCAGTACTTC. The genes are TRBV9 and TRBJ2-5; the D is unclear. This CDR3 is 12 amino acids long. The germline V and J ends were trimmed by 3 bases and 2 bases, with 5 bases remaining between them. The germline CDR1 and CDR2 sequences are SGDLS and YYNGEE.

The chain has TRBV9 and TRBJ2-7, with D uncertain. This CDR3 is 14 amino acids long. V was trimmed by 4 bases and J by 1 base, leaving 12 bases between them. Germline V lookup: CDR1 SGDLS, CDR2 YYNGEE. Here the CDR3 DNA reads TGTGCCAGCAGCCATACCCCCAATTCCTACGAGCAGTACTTC. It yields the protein CASSHTPNSYEQYF.

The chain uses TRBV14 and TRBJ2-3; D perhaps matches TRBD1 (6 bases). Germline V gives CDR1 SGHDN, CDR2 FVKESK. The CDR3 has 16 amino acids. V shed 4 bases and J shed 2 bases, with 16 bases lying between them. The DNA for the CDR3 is TGTGCCAGCAGCCTCACAGGGTTTTTCATCACAGATACGCAGTATTTT. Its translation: CASSLTGFFITDTQYF. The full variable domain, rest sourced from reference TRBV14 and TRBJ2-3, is EAGVTQFPSHSVIEKGQTVTLRCDPISGHDNLYWYRRVMGKEIKFLLHFVKESKQDESGMPNNRFLAERTGGTYSTLKVQPAELEDSGVYFCASSLTGFFITDTQYFGPGTRLTVL.

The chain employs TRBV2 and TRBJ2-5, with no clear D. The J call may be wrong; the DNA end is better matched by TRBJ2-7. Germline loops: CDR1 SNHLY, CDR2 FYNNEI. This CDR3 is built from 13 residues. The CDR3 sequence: CASISGGSYEQYF. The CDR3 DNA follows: TGTGCCAGCATTTCAGGCGGCTCCTACGAGCAGTACTTC.

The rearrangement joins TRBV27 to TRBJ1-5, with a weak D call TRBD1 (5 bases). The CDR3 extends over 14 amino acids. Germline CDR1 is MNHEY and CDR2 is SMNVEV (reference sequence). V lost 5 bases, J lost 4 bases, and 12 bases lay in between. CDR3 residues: CASSPGTRNQPQHF. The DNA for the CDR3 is TGTGCCAGCAGTCCCGGGACGCGAAATCAGCCCCAGCATTTT.

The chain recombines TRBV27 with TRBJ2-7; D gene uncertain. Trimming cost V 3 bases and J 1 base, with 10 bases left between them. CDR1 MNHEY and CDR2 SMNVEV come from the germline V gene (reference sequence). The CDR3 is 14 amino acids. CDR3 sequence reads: CASSFSDGSYEQYF. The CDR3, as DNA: TGTGCCAGCAGTTTTTCGGACGGATCCTACGAGCAGTACTTC.

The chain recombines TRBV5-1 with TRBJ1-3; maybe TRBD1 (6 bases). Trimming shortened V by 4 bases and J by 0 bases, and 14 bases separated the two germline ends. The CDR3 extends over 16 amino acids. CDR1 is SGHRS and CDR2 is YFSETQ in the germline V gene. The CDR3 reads CASSQTGRSSGNTIYF. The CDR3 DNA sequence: TGCGCCAGCAGCCAAACAGGGCGAAGCTCTGGAAACACCATATATTTT.

The CDR3 DNA reads as TGTGCCAGCAGCCAAGCGGGAGGGGGATCGACCCAGTACTTC. This codes for CASSQAGGGSTQYF. The rearrangement uses TRBV4-2 and TRBJ2-5; 8 nucleotides align to TRBD2. This CDR3 has 14 amino acids. Losses at the gene ends were 1 base for V and 7 bases for J; bases not matched to a gene: 5. Per the germline V gene, CDR1 is LGHNA and CDR2 is YNFKEQ.

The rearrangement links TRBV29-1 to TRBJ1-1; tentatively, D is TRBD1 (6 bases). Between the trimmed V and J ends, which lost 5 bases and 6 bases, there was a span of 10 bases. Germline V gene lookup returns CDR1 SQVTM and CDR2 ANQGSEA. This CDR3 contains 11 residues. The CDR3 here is CSVIRGSEAFF. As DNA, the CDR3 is TGCAGCGTTATCAGGGGATCTGAAGCTTTCTTT.

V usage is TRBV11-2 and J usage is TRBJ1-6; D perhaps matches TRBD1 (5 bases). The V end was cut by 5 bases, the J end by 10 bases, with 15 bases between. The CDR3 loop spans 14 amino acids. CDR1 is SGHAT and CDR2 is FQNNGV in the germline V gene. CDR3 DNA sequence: TGTGCCAGCAGCCTTCGACAGTGGGCCTCACCCCTCCACTTT. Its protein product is CASSLRQWASPLHF.

CDR3 sequence (DNA): TGTGCCAGTAGTCGAACATCCACAGGGCCCGAAGCTTTCTTT. Its translation is CASSRTSTGPEAFF. This chain joins TRBV19 and TRBJ1-1; D possibly corresponds to TRBD1 (6 bases). Deletions cut 5 bases from V and 8 bases from J, with 18 bases between. Per the germline V gene, CDR1 is LNHDA and CDR2 is SQIVND (reference sequence). CDR3 size: 14 residues.